What follows describes a single TCR beta chain. Its antigen is currently unknown. The entry originates in a study of cytomegalovirus exposure and HLA in healthy donors. Study as a whole: The early release's HLA-typed donors yielded roughly 85 million unique TCRs. Study outcomes and limitations: A few CMV-associated chains were confirmed in vitro to be specific for CMV antigens. The classifier reportedly diagnosed cytomegalovirus status with high specificity and sensitivity. V- and J-gene trimming in TCR beta was tied to a missense DCLRE1C variant by an analysis performed later.

This CDR3 is built from 14 residues. Germline V gene data show CDR1 as SGHNT and CDR2 as YYREEE (reference sequence). V lost 2 bases and J 4 bases, leaving 10 bases between the germline ends. The PCR ran on 60 Vbeta and 13 Jbeta primers. Measured with immunoSEQ multiplex PCR; TCRdb has only the in-frame clones, and not every one. Among about 78,000 clones listed, approximately 80% were seen once. The chain is built from TRBV5-4 and TRBJ1-5; D is ambiguous. This clonotype originated in a woman aged 50 to 65 in good health and CMV-seropositive. The specimen sequenced was PBMCs. This CDR3 reads CASSFGGKNQPQHF. CDR3 in DNA: TGTGCCAGCAGCTTCGGAGGGAAGAATCAGCCCCAGCATTTT.